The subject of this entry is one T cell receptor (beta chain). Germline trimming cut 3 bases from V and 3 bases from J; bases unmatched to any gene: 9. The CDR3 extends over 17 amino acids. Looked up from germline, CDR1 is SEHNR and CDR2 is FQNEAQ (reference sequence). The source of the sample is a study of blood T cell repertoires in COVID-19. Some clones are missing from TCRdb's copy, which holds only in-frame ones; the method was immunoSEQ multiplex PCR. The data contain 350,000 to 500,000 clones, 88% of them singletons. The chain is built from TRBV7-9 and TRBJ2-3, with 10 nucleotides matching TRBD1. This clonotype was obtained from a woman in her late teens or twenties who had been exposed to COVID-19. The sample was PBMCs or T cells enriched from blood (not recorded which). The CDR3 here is CASSFRPSGQGTDTQYF. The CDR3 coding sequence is TGTGCCAGCAGCTTTCGACCGTCGGGACAGGGGACAGATACGCAGTATTTT.